What follows describes a single T cell receptor beta chain. The antigen is unknown. Distinct nucleotide sequences in the sample also encode this CDR3. This sample is part of a study of T cell responses to AZD1222 COVID-19 vaccine. Study results and caveats: Possibly, clonal diversity was underestimated; donors were largely white British and included more females. Among spike-specific TCRs, nearly half reportedly target unmutated variant regions.

Trimming pared 0 bases from V and 0 bases from J, leaving 6 bases between. The CDR3 runs to 14 residues. Germline CDR1 is SGHRS and CDR2 is YFSETQ. Sequencing was performed with immunoSEQ multiplex PCR; in TCRdb, only in-frame clones are kept and a portion is missing. The data hold some 99,000 clones, with 91% observed a single time. The chain couples TRBV5-1 to TRBJ2-5; D might be TRBD1 (5 bases). The TCR originated in an adult in good health. The material was peripheral blood, obtained on day 0 of AZD1222 vaccination. This CDR3 reads CASSLGGNQETQYF. CDR3 DNA: TGCGCCAGCAGCTTGGGGGGCAACCAAGAGACCCAGTACTTC. Filled out from reference TRBV5-1 and TRBJ2-5, the complete variable domain reads KAGVTQTPRYLIKTRGQQVTLSCSPISGHRSVSWYQQTPGQGLQFLFEYFSETQRNKGNFPGRFSGRQFSNSRSEMNVSTLELGDSALYLCASSLGGNQETQYFGPGTRLLVL.